A selection of T cell receptor beta chains follows, all from one sample in a study of shared clonotypes between healthy human individuals. TCRdb's table, derived via immunoSEQ multiplex PCR, lists solely in-frame clones and lacks some. In the table there are millions of clones, approximately 95% of which are singletons. The sequenced sample consisted of naive CD4+ T cells sorted from blood. All receptors come from a man aged 18 to 35 in good health. CDR3s include the opening cysteine and the closing phenylalanine or tryptophan. A D gene is named only where the DNA matches it firmly. Not every row has a clone size; where given, it reads once, few, many or a size class.

d_gene: TRBD1; j_gene: TRBJ2-1; v_gene: TRBV28; abundance: once; CDR3nt: TGTGCCAGTTCGACAGGGGAAAGCTACAATGAGCAGTTCTTC; CDR3aa: CASSTGESYNEQFF
d_gene: .; j_gene: TRBJ2-3; v_gene: TRBV4-3; abundance: .; CDR3nt: TGCGCCAGCAGCCAAGCCTCCGGAAGGAGTGCTCTTGCGACAGATACGCAGTATTTT; CDR3aa: CASSQASGRSALATDTQYF
d_gene: .; j_gene: TRBJ1-5; v_gene: TRBV11-2; abundance: once; CDR3nt: TGTGCCAGCAGCTTAGGGTTAGGGGACGGCCGCAATCAGCCCCAGCATTTT; CDR3aa: CASSLGLGDGRNQPQHF
d_gene: .; j_gene: TRBJ2-7; v_gene: TRBV18; abundance: once; CDR3nt: TGTGCCAGCTCACCACCGACGGTCTACGAGCAGTACTTC; CDR3aa: CASSPPTVYEQYF
d_gene: .; j_gene: TRBJ1-3; v_gene: TRBV27; abundance: .; CDR3nt: TGTGCCAGCAGTTTACTAGGGGTCGCGGGAAACACCATATATTTT; CDR3aa: CASSLLGVAGNTIYF
d_gene: .; j_gene: TRBJ1-2; v_gene: TRBV5-1; abundance: .; CDR3nt: TGCGCCAGCAGCTTGGATCCAGGGGCGGACTATGGCTACACCTTC; CDR3aa: CASSLDPGADYGYTF
d_gene: .; j_gene: TRBJ1-2; v_gene: TRBV6-4; abundance: .; CDR3nt: TGTGCCAGCAGTCAGGGGTATAACTATGGCTACACCTTC; CDR3aa: CASSQGYNYGYTF
d_gene: .; j_gene: TRBJ2-7; v_gene: TRBV10-3; abundance: once; CDR3nt: TGTGCCATCAGTGAGTCTTACGGGGGCCCAGCGGACTACGAGCAGTACTTC; CDR3aa: CAISESYGGPADYEQYF
d_gene: .; j_gene: TRBJ1-1; v_gene: TRBV20-1; abundance: .; CDR3nt: TGCAGTGTGGGGAGGGGTACTGAAGCTTTCTTT; CDR3aa: CSVGRGTEAFF
d_gene: TRBD1; j_gene: TRBJ2-6; v_gene: TRBV4-1; abundance: .; CDR3nt: TGCGCCAGCAGCGCACAGGGGGAAGGGGCCAACGTCCTGACTTTC; CDR3aa: CASSAQGEGANVLTF
d_gene: .; j_gene: TRBJ2-3; v_gene: TRBV30; abundance: .; CDR3nt: TGTGCCTGGAGTGTACGGGCAGGGGGAGGAGATACGCAGTATTTT; CDR3aa: CAWSVRAGGGDTQYF
d_gene: TRBD2; j_gene: TRBJ2-2; v_gene: TRBV9; abundance: .; CDR3nt: TGTGCCAGCAGCGTAGAAAGCGGGAGTGTCACCGGGGAGCTGTTTTTT; CDR3aa: CASSVESGSVTGELFF
d_gene: TRBD1; j_gene: TRBJ1-6; v_gene: TRBV5-6; abundance: .; CDR3nt: TGTGCCAGCAGCTTGCGGACAGGGGTTTCACCCCTCCACTTT; CDR3aa: CASSLRTGVSPLHF
d_gene: .; j_gene: TRBJ1-1; v_gene: TRBV27; abundance: .; CDR3nt: TGTGCCACGCTCCGCATACCGCCAGGATCCACTGAAGCTTTCTTT; CDR3aa: CATLRIPPGSTEAFF
d_gene: .; j_gene: TRBJ1-2; v_gene: TRBV7-2; abundance: .; CDR3nt: TGTGCCAGCAGCCCCAACTCCGGGGATGTTTGGGGCTACACCTTC; CDR3aa: CASSPNSGDVWGYTF
d_gene: .; j_gene: TRBJ2-3; v_gene: TRBV30; abundance: .; CDR3nt: TGTGCCTGGAGCCCGAGTTTCGCAGATACGCAGTATTTT; CDR3aa: CAWSPSFADTQYF
d_gene: .; j_gene: TRBJ1-5; v_gene: TRBV10-1; abundance: .; CDR3nt: TGCGCCAGCAGTGAGTCAGGGACAAGGGGAGCGGGGCAGCCCCAGCATTTT; CDR3aa: CASSESGTRGAGQPQHF
d_gene: .; j_gene: TRBJ2-7; v_gene: TRBV7-2; abundance: .; CDR3nt: TGTGCCAGCAGCAGGGAGACAGGTAGCTCCTACGAGCAGTACTTC; CDR3aa: CASSRETGSSYEQYF
d_gene: TRBD2; j_gene: TRBJ2-7; v_gene: TRBV10-2; abundance: .; CDR3nt: TGCGCCAGCAGTGAGAGACTAGCGGGGGTATACGAGCAGTACTTC; CDR3aa: CASSERLAGVYEQYF
d_gene: .; j_gene: TRBJ1-5; v_gene: TRBV4-3; abundance: .; CDR3nt: TGCGCCAGCAGCCAAGAGGCGGGGAATCAGCCCCAGCATTTT; CDR3aa: CASSQEAGNQPQHF
d_gene: .; j_gene: TRBJ2-5; v_gene: TRBV6-1; abundance: .; CDR3nt: TGTGCCAGCAGTCCGTTTGGAGAGACCCAGTACTTC; CDR3aa: CASSPFGETQYF
d_gene: .; j_gene: TRBJ1-5; v_gene: TRBV11-2; abundance: .; CDR3nt: TGTGCCAGCAGCTTACGGGGGCCAAGGCAGCCCCAGCATTTT; CDR3aa: CASSLRGPRQPQHF
d_gene: .; j_gene: TRBJ2-7; v_gene: TRBV6-6; abundance: .; CDR3nt: TGTGCCAGCAGTTACCCAGGGGCTTTTGAGGAGCAGTACTTC; CDR3aa: CASSYPGAFEEQYF
d_gene: .; j_gene: TRBJ2-5; v_gene: TRBV7-2; abundance: .; CDR3nt: TGTGCCAGCAGCTTAGGTGGGGCATCCACGGAGACCCAGTACTTC; CDR3aa: CASSLGGASTETQYF
d_gene: .; j_gene: TRBJ1-4; v_gene: TRBV19; abundance: .; CDR3nt: TGTGCCAGTAGAGGGGGAGTGAATAATGAAAAACTGTTTTTT; CDR3aa: CASRGGVNNEKLFF
d_gene: .; j_gene: TRBJ2-7; v_gene: TRBV10-3; abundance: .; CDR3nt: TGTGCCATCAGCTTGAATTCGGACGAGCAGTACTTC; CDR3aa: CAISLNSDEQYF
d_gene: .; j_gene: TRBJ1-2; v_gene: TRBV18; abundance: .; CDR3nt: TGTGCCAGCTCACGCGCAGGGGAAGCAGGTGGCTACACCTTC; CDR3aa: CASSRAGEAGGYTF
d_gene: TRBD1; j_gene: TRBJ1-2; v_gene: TRBV28; abundance: .; CDR3nt: TGTGCCAGCAGTTCGTCCCCGGGACAGGTGTATGGCTACACCTTC; CDR3aa: CASSSSPGQVYGYTF
d_gene: TRBD1; j_gene: TRBJ1-3; v_gene: TRBV30; abundance: .; CDR3nt: TGTGCCTGGAGTGCACAGGGGGTGTATGGAAACACCATATATTTT; CDR3aa: CAWSAQGVYGNTIYF
d_gene: .; j_gene: TRBJ2-7; v_gene: TRBV5-1; abundance: .; CDR3nt: TGCGCCAGCAGCGCTGGACTAAGCGGCCTCTACGAGCAGTACTTC; CDR3aa: CASSAGLSGLYEQYF
d_gene: .; j_gene: TRBJ2-5; v_gene: TRBV7-9; abundance: .; CDR3nt: TGTGCCAGCAGCTTAACCCCTCAAGAGACCCAGTACTTC; CDR3aa: CASSLTPQETQYF
d_gene: TRBD2; j_gene: TRBJ2-2; v_gene: TRBV28; abundance: .; CDR3nt: TGTGCCAGCACACTCAAGGGAGGGGTCACCGGGGAGCTGTTTTTT; CDR3aa: CASTLKGGVTGELFF
d_gene: TRBD2; j_gene: TRBJ2-1; v_gene: TRBV7-2; abundance: .; CDR3nt: TGTGCCAGCAGCAAATCTCCCCTAGCGGGGTACAATGAGCAGTTCTTC; CDR3aa: CASSKSPLAGYNEQFF
d_gene: .; j_gene: TRBJ1-5; v_gene: TRBV5-1; abundance: .; CDR3nt: TGCGCCAGCAGCTTGGTTGACAGCCGCAATCAGCCCCAGCATTTT; CDR3aa: CASSLVDSRNQPQHF
d_gene: .; j_gene: TRBJ2-2; v_gene: TRBV5-1; abundance: once; CDR3nt: TGCGCCAGCAGCTTGGGGCCACAAAACACCGGGGAGCTGTTTTTT; CDR3aa: CASSLGPQNTGELFF
d_gene: .; j_gene: TRBJ1-2; v_gene: TRBV4-3; abundance: .; CDR3nt: TGCGCCAGCAGCCAGCAAGGAGGGGGGGCTAACTATGGCTACACCTTC; CDR3aa: CASSQQGGGANYGYTF
d_gene: TRBD1; j_gene: TRBJ1-6; v_gene: TRBV19; abundance: .; CDR3nt: TGTGCCAGTAGTCCCGGACAGGGGTACACCTATAATTCACCCCTCCACTTT; CDR3aa: CASSPGQGYTYNSPLHF
d_gene: .; j_gene: TRBJ1-2; v_gene: TRBV7-2; abundance: .; CDR3nt: TGTGCCAGCAGCTCAACTTTAAAAGGGAAGGACTATGGCTACACCTTC; CDR3aa: CASSSTLKGKDYGYTF
d_gene: TRBD1; j_gene: TRBJ2-2; v_gene: TRBV5-1; abundance: .; CDR3nt: TGCGCCAGCGAGAGCTCCCCAGGGGGCTCCGGGGAGCTGTTTTTT; CDR3aa: CASESSPGGSGELFF
d_gene: TRBD1; j_gene: TRBJ1-6; v_gene: TRBV9; abundance: .; CDR3nt: TGTGCCAGCAGCGTGGGACAGTTGGTGAATTCACCCCTCCACTTT; CDR3aa: CASSVGQLVNSPLHF
d_gene: TRBD1; j_gene: TRBJ1-1; v_gene: TRBV11-2; abundance: .; CDR3nt: TGTGCCAGCAGCACCGGACAGGGAGGCACTGAAGCTTTCTTT; CDR3aa: CASSTGQGGTEAFF
d_gene: TRBD1; j_gene: TRBJ1-2; v_gene: TRBV6-4; abundance: .; CDR3nt: TGTGCCAGCAGTGACTCGACAGGGAATAACTATGGCTACACCTTC; CDR3aa: CASSDSTGNNYGYTF
d_gene: .; j_gene: TRBJ1-1; v_gene: TRBV10-1; abundance: .; CDR3nt: TGCGCCAGCAGTGGGAGGGTTGGAACTGAAGCTTTCTTT; CDR3aa: CASSGRVGTEAFF
d_gene: TRBD1; j_gene: TRBJ1-1; v_gene: TRBV5-4; abundance: .; CDR3nt: TGTGCCAGCAGCGTAGGACAGGGGGCTCCTGAAGCTTTCTTT; CDR3aa: CASSVGQGAPEAFF
d_gene: .; j_gene: TRBJ2-3; v_gene: TRBV10-3; abundance: once; CDR3nt: TGTGCCATCAGTGAGAACGGGCCTAGAATCGGGTCAGATACGCAGTATTTT; CDR3aa: CAISENGPRIGSDTQYF
d_gene: .; j_gene: TRBJ1-2; v_gene: TRBV7-9; abundance: .; CDR3nt: TGTGCCAGCAGCTTAGTGACTGGCTACACCTTC; CDR3aa: CASSLVTGYTF
d_gene: .; j_gene: TRBJ2-5; v_gene: TRBV6-1; abundance: .; CDR3nt: TGTGCCAGCAGTGAACAGGGAGGAAGGGAGACCCAGTACTTC; CDR3aa: CASSEQGGRETQYF
d_gene: .; j_gene: TRBJ2-1; v_gene: TRBV2; abundance: .; CDR3nt: TGTGCCAGCAGTGGAGGTAAATGGCTCGTGGACAATGAGCAGTTCTTC; CDR3aa: CASSGGKWLVDNEQFF
d_gene: .; j_gene: TRBJ2-5; v_gene: TRBV2; abundance: .; CDR3nt: TGTGCCAGCGAGGGGGTTCAGGAGACCCAGTACTTC; CDR3aa: CASEGVQETQYF
d_gene: .; j_gene: TRBJ1-6; v_gene: TRBV25-1; abundance: .; CDR3nt: TGTGCCAGCAGTGACCGAGAGACTTCACCCCTCCACTTT; CDR3aa: CASSDRETSPLHF
d_gene: TRBD1; j_gene: TRBJ1-1; v_gene: TRBV30; abundance: .; CDR3nt: TGTGCCTGGAGTGCTGGGACAGGGAACACTGAAGCTTTCTTT; CDR3aa: CAWSAGTGNTEAFF
d_gene: .; j_gene: TRBJ2-2; v_gene: TRBV5-1; abundance: .; CDR3nt: TGCGCCAGCAGCTTAGGAAGCGTAAACACCGGGGAGCTGTTTTTT; CDR3aa: CASSLGSVNTGELFF
d_gene: .; j_gene: TRBJ1-3; v_gene: TRBV6-1; abundance: .; CDR3nt: TGTGCCAGCAGTGCGTGGACGGCGTCCTCTGGAAACACCATATATTTT; CDR3aa: CASSAWTASSGNTIYF
d_gene: .; j_gene: TRBJ1-6; v_gene: TRBV2; abundance: .; CDR3nt: TGTGCCAGTTTAGGGCCATTCAATTCACCCCTCCACTTT; CDR3aa: CASLGPFNSPLHF
d_gene: .; j_gene: TRBJ2-3; v_gene: TRBV4-1; abundance: .; CDR3nt: TGCGCCAGCAGCCAGGATCTGGGAAAGGGCACAGATACGCAGTATTTT; CDR3aa: CASSQDLGKGTDTQYF
d_gene: TRBD1; j_gene: TRBJ1-2; v_gene: TRBV5-1; abundance: .; CDR3nt: TGCGCCAGCAGCTTAGGACAGGGGGATGGCTACACCTTC; CDR3aa: CASSLGQGDGYTF
d_gene: TRBD1; j_gene: TRBJ2-7; v_gene: TRBV6-5; abundance: .; CDR3nt: TGTGCCAGCAAGCCGGGACAGGGGGCCTACGAGCAGTACTTC; CDR3aa: CASKPGQGAYEQYF
d_gene: TRBD2; j_gene: TRBJ2-2; v_gene: TRBV5-4; abundance: .; CDR3nt: TGTGCCAGCAGACGTAGCGGGACCAACACCGGGGAGCTGTTTTTT; CDR3aa: CASRRSGTNTGELFF
d_gene: .; j_gene: TRBJ2-3; v_gene: TRBV5-1; abundance: .; CDR3nt: TGCGCCAGCAGAGGGGGACCTGCTACAGATACGCAGTATTTT; CDR3aa: CASRGGPATDTQYF